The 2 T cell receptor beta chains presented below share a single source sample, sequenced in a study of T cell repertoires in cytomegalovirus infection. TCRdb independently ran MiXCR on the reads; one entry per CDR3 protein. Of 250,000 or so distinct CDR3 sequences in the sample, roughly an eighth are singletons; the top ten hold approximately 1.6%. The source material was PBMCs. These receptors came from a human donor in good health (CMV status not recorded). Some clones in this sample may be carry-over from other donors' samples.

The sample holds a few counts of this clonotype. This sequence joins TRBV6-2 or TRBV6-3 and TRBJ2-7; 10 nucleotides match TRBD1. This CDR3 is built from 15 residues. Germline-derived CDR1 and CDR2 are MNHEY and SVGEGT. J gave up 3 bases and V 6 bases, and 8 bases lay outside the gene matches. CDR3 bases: TGTGCCAGCAGACTGTCGGACAGGGGGTTCTACGAGCAGTACTTC. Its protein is CASRLSDRGFYEQYF.

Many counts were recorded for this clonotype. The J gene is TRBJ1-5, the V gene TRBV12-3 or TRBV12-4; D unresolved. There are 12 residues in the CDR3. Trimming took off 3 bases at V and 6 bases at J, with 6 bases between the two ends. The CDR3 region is CASSLVPQPQHF. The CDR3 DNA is TGTGCCAGCAGTTTGGTCCCTCAGCCCCAGCATTTT.